The entry that follows covers one T cell receptor beta chain sequence. Construction of the TCRbeta library involved unique molecular identifiers. TCRdb reanalysed the PCR reads using MiXCR and keeps one entry per CDR3 protein. The repertoire consists of a few hundred thousand distinct CDR3 sequences, with roughly a quarter occurring once and the leading ten covering about 35%. These data belong to a study of T-cell reconstitution after alpha-beta-depleted transplantation in children. Germline V gene data show CDR1 as SGHKS and CDR2 as YYEKEE (reference sequence). V lost 0 bases, J lost 3 bases, and 9 bases lay in between. The CDR3 is 14 amino acids.

The receptor's source is a boy under two years old with Wiskott-Aldrich syndrome, due to receive a stem cell transplant. Material: PBMCs, obtained before TCRalphabeta/CD19-depleted stem cell transplant. V and J are TRBV5-5 and TRBJ1-1; D remains ambiguous. DNA for the CDR3: TGTGCCAGCAGCTTGGAAGGCGTCCACACTGAAGCTTTCTTT. Translation: CASSLEGVHTEAFF.